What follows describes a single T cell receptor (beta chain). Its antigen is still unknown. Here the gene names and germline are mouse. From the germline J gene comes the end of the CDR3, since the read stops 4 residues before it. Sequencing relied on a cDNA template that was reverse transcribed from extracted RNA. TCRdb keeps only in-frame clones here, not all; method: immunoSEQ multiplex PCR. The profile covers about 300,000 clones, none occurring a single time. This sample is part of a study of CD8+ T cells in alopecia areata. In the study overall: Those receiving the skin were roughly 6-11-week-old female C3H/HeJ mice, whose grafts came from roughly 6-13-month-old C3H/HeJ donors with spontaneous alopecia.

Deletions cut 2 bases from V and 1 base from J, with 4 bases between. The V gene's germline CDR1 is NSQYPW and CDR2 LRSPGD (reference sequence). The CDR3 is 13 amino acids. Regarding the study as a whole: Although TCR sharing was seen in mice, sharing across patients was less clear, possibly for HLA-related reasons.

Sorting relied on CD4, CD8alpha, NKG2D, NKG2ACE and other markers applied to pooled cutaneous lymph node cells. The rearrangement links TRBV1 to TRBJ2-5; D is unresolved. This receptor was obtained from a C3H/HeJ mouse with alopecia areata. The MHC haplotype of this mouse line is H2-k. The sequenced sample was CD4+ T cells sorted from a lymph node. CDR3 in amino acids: CTCSAQDQDTQYF. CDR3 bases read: TGCACCTGCAGTGCACAGGACCAAGAC.